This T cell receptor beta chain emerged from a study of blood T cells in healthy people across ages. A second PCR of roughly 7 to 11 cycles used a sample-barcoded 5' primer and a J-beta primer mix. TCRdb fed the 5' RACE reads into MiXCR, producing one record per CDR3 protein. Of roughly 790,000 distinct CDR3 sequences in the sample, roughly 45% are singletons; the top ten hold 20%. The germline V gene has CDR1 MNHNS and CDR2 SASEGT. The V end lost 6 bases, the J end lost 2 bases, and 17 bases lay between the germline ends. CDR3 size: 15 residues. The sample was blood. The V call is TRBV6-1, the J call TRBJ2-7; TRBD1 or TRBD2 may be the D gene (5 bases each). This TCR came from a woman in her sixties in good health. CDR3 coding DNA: TGTGCCAGCAGGGACACCTTCAGAGGGACCTACGAGCAGTACTTC. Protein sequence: CASRDTFRGTYEQYF.